These 18 T cell receptor beta chains originate from one sample sequenced in a study of response to subunit inactivated influenza vaccine. MiXCR, run by TCRdb on the RT-PCR reads, gives a single entry per CDR3 protein. Seen here are 750,000 to 850,000 distinct CDR3 sequences, 15% to 20% observed once, and the top ten hold about 11%. Sequenced here: PBMCs from blood, sampled 4 to 6 days after vaccination. These receptors were taken from a man aged 45-60 years who received an inactivated influenza vaccine.

The gene calls are TRBV28 and TRBJ2-2; D possibly matches TRBD1 or TRBD2 (5 bases each). The CDR3 runs 15 residues. The V and J ends lost 6 bases and 1 base respectively, with 12 bases between them. Looked up from germline, CDR1 is MDHEN and CDR2 is SYDVKM. Here the CDR3 reads CASSAPGRNTGELFF. CDR3 in DNA: TGTGCCAGCAGCGCCCCGGGACGGAACACCGGGGAGCTGTTTTTT.

This clonotype was observed a few times. The chain recombines TRBV20-1 with TRBJ2-7, with D maybe TRBD2 (5 bases). There are 11 residues in the CDR3. CDR1 is DFQATT and CDR2 is SNEGSKA in the germline V gene (reference sequence). The chain's CDR3 is CSLRLQTEQYF. CDR3 bases: TGCAGCTTGAGACTACAGACCGAGCAGTACTTC.

The chain couples TRBV7-9 to TRBJ2-1; tentatively, D is TRBD2 (6 bases). Trimming stripped 5 bases from V and 9 bases from J, with 26 bases between. CDR3 length equals 17 residues. CDR1 SEHNR and CDR2 FQNEAQ come from the germline V gene (reference sequence). CDR3 residues: CASSAARLMRLGGEQFF. CDR3 DNA: TGTGCCAGCAGCGCGGCGCGTTTGATGCGGCTGGGAGGTGAGCAGTTCTTC.

The chain combines TRBV29-1 with TRBJ1-5; D perhaps matches TRBD1 (6 bases). Germline CDR1 reads SQVTM; CDR2 reads ANQGSEA. V was clipped by 4 bases and J by 3 bases, with 10 bases between them. The CDR3 length is 13 residues. DNA for the CDR3: TGCAGCGTTGCCAAGGGGGTCAATCAGCCCCAGCATTTT. Its protein is CSVAKGVNQPQHF.

This clonotype was seen more than once but under ten times. The V gene is TRBV4-2, the J gene TRBJ2-7, with D perhaps matching TRBD1 (5 bases). The CDR3 contains 17 residues. CDR1 and CDR2 from the germline V gene are LGHNA and YNFKEQ. The V and J ends lost 0 bases and 2 bases respectively, with 17 bases between them. The CDR3 nucleotides read TGTGCCAGCAGCCAAGAGCCCGCCAGGGTCTCTGCCTACGAGCAGTACTTC. It specifies CASSQEPARVSAYEQYF.

V and J are TRBV20-1 and TRBJ2-7; TRBD2 aligns across 16 bases. V lost 3 bases to trimming and J lost 9 bases; unmatched junction nucleotides: 8. The CDR3 runs to 15 residues. The germline V gene has CDR1 DFQATT and CDR2 SNEGSKA (reference sequence). For the CDR3, the DNA is TGCAGTGCTAGCCCCGGGACTAGCGGGGGGGAAATGCAGTACTTC. It translates to CSASPGTSGGEMQYF.

At least ten counts were recorded for this clonotype. The chain uses TRBV12-3 or TRBV12-4 and TRBJ1-5; 7 bases map to TRBD1. Trimming took 5 bases from V and 3 from J; bases not matched to a gene: 4. CDR3 length: 14 amino acids. This CDR3 is CASSIQGINQPQHF. As DNA, the CDR3 is TGTGCCAGCAGTATACAGGGGATCAATCAGCCCCAGCATTTT.

V is TRBV12-3 or TRBV12-4 and J is TRBJ1-5; the D gene is possibly TRBD1 (6 bases). With 0 bases removed from V and 6 bases from J, the gap between germline ends came to 12 bases. The CDR3 has 15 amino acids. CDR3 DNA: TGTGCCAGCAGTTTAGCGCTAACAGGGAGTCAGCCCCAGCATTTT. This sequence encodes CASSLALTGSQPQHF.

A note on this clonotype: Mismatch with germline at one junction end may stem from a read error. The chain recombines TRBV29-1 with TRBJ2-3; possible D gene TRBD2, 5 bases. This CDR3 contains 13 residues. Germline assignment: CDR1 SQVTM and CDR2 ANQGSEA. This CDR3 reads CGVPAGSPGTQYF. The CDR3 DNA reads TGCGGCGTCCCTGCGGGTAGCCCCGGCACGCAGTATTTT.

This sequence joins TRBV20-1 and TRBJ2-1; 7 bases align to TRBD2. The junction had 10 bases not matched to a gene; V was cut back by 3 bases and J by 8 bases. This CDR3 has 14 residues. The germline V gene has CDR1 DFQATT and CDR2 SNEGSKA (reference sequence). CDR3 in DNA: TGCAGTGCTAGTCAATTAACGGGAGGACATGAGCAGTTCTTC. This gives the protein CSASQLTGGHEQFF.

This clonotype has just a few counts. V gene TRBV12-3 or TRBV12-4 combines with J gene TRBJ2-3; 8 bases line up with TRBD2. There are 15 residues in the CDR3. V gave up 6 bases and J gave up 2 bases; unmatched junction bases: 7. DNA of the CDR3: TGTGCCAGCAGACCGAGCGGGGGAGACACAGATACGCAGTATTTT. Residues: CASRPSGGDTDTQYF.

V and J are TRBV7-6 and TRBJ2-7, with TRBD1 matching 7 bases. CDR3 length: 14 residues. From germline, CDR1 is SGHVS and CDR2 FNYEAQ. The junction had 4 bases not matched to a gene; V was cut back by 5 bases and J by 0 bases. In nucleotides, the CDR3 is TGTGCCAGCAGCCGAGGACAGGTCTCCTACGAGCAGTACTTC. Translating it yields CASSRGQVSYEQYF.

The CDR3 nucleotides are TGCGCCAGCAGCCATGACGACAGGGACCATGGCTACACCTTC. It translates to CASSHDDRDHGYTF. This chain uses TRBV4-1 with TRBJ1-2; 7 bases align to TRBD1. This CDR3 region has 14 residues. J lost 6 bases, V lost 3 bases, and 7 bases had no gene match. CDR1 is MGHRA, CDR2 YSYEKL, per germline.

This clonotype was seen only a few times. V usage is TRBV30 and J usage is TRBJ2-6; D gene ambiguous. The CDR3 contains 15 residues. Trimming took off 0 bases at V and 3 bases at J, with 9 bases between the two ends. Germline V CDR1 and CDR2: GTSNPN, SVGIG (reference sequence). The CDR3 here is CAWSVLGSGANVLTF. CDR3 nucleotide sequence: TGTGCCTGGAGTGTACTTGGTAGTGGGGCCAACGTCCTGACTTTC.

As to this clonotype: Mismatch with germline at one junction end may stem from a read error. The chain carries TRBV20-1 and TRBJ2-5; 8 bases fit TRBD2. The CDR3 contains 16 residues. The germline V gene encodes CDR1 DFQATT and CDR2 SNEGSKA (reference sequence). CDR3 DNA sequence: TGCAGAGCTACCCCTATACTAGCGGAAAACCAAGAGACCCAGTACTTC. This codes for CRATPILAENQETQYF.

Turning to this clonotype: A single base separates this from a much larger clone, so it may be a read error. This sequence joins TRBV29-1 and TRBJ2-1; the match to TRBD2 covers 7 bases. In germline, CDR1 is SQVTM, CDR2 ANQGSEA. The CDR3 is made up of 14 amino acids. Trimming removed 6 bases from V and 2 bases from J; junction bases left unmatched: 7. CDR3 residues: CSVARGLTYNEQFF. CDR3 sequence (DNA): TGCAGCGTGGCAAGGGGACTAACCTACAATGAGCAGTTCTTC.

The sample holds a few counts of this clonotype. The rearrangement links TRBV2 to TRBJ1-1, with D perhaps matching TRBD1 (5 bases). Germline-derived CDR1 and CDR2 are SNHLY and FYNNEI. The V gene lost 6 bases and the J gene lost 6 bases, with 17 bases spanning the gap. This CDR3 spans 14 amino acids. CDR3 nucleotide sequence: TGTGCCAGCAGGCGCGATCCAGGGAGGGCTGAAGCTTTCTTT. Amino acids: CASRRDPGRAEAFF.

This clonotype occurred many times. The chain is built from TRBV20-1 and TRBJ2-3; 9 bases map to TRBD2. Germline CDR1 and CDR2: DFQATT and SNEGSKA (reference sequence). This CDR3 spans 13 amino acids. Unmatched junction bases numbered 5, after V lost 8 bases and J lost 2 bases. For the CDR3, the DNA is TGCAGTTGCGGCGGGAGGGCCACAGATACGCAGTATTTT. It codes for CSCGGRATDTQYF.